The 20 T cell receptor beta chains below come from one sample, sequenced in a study of cytomegalovirus exposure and HLA in healthy donors. The primer mix had 60 Vbeta and 13 Jbeta primers. TCRdb's copy holds only in-frame clones and misses some; the assay was immunoSEQ multiplex PCR. This sample has 100,000 to 140,000 clones, with 60% to 75% found just once. The specimen sequenced was PBMCs. The origin of the receptors is a man under 40 in good health and CMV-seronegative.

The chain combines TRBV14 with TRBJ2-7, with D possibly TRBD2 on 6 matching bases. The germline CDR1 and CDR2 sequences are SGHDN and FVKESK. Trimming left V 1 base short and J 4 bases short, with 14 bases between. The length of the CDR3 is 15 residues. The CDR3, as DNA: TGTGCCAGCAGCCAAGCGGGGACTCCCACGTACGAGCAGTACTTC. Protein product: CASSQAGTPTYEQYF.

The chain has TRBV28 and TRBJ1-5; TRBD1 might be the D (6 bases). The CDR3 is 14 residues long. The V end was cut by 4 bases, the J end by 6 bases, with 13 bases between. CDR1 is MDHEN and CDR2 is SYDVKM in the germline V gene. The CDR3 DNA follows: TGTGCCAGCAGTTACTCAGGGGAGGGTCAGCCCCAGCATTTT. As protein: CASSYSGEGQPQHF.

In its sample, this clone was seen a few times. The chain is built from TRBV30 and TRBJ1-1, with D perhaps matching TRBD1 (6 bases). V lost 6 bases and J 1 base, leaving 15 bases between the germline ends. The CDR3 spans 14 residues. From germline, CDR1 is GTSNPN and CDR2 SVGIG (reference sequence). The CDR3 here is CACKGGGQNTEAFF. CDR3 nucleotide sequence: TGTGCCTGCAAGGGAGGGGGGCAGAACACTGAAGCTTTCTTT. The full variable domain, completed using reference TRBV30 and TRBJ1-1, is SQTIHQWPATLVQPVGSPLSLECTVEGTSNPNLYWYRQAAGRGLQLLFYSVGIGQISSEVPQNLSASRPQDRQFILSSKKLLLSDSGFYLCACKGGGQNTEAFFGQGTRLTVV.

V is TRBV27 and J is TRBJ1-2; 9 nucleotides match TRBD1. The CDR3 covers 18 residues. CDR1 and CDR2 (germline): MNHEY, SMNVEV (reference sequence). Unmatched junction bases numbered 9, after V lost 1 base and J lost 0 bases. This CDR3 reads CASSLYRDRERANYGYTF. Written as DNA, the CDR3 is TGTGCCAGCAGTTTATACCGGGACAGGGAAAGAGCTAACTATGGCTACACCTTC.

In the case of this clone: At one boundary the junction diverges from the germline segment, which might be a read error. The V and J genes are TRBV7-9 and TRBJ1-1, with D hard to call. The CDR3 length is 11 residues. Germline-derived CDR1 and CDR2 are SEHNR and FQNEAQ (reference sequence). Here the CDR3 reads CSSSLDLGAFF. As DNA, the CDR3 is TGTTCCAGCAGTCTCGACCTAGGAGCTTTCTTT.

The rearrangement uses TRBV6-5 and TRBJ2-1; D gene uncertain. The CDR3 has 13 residues. V was trimmed by 2 bases and J by 7 bases, leaving 9 bases between them. The germline V gene has CDR1 MNHEY and CDR2 SVGAGI. The CDR3 spells CASSYHFLNEQFF. Here the CDR3 DNA reads TGTGCCAGCAGTTACCACTTTTTGAATGAGCAGTTCTTC.

The rearrangement uses TRBV15 and TRBJ1-1; 8 nucleotides align to TRBD1. Trimming removed 4 bases from V and 5 bases from J; junction bases left unmatched: 3. Germline-derived CDR1 and CDR2 are LNHNV and YYDKDF (reference sequence). The CDR3 is made up of 13 amino acids. The CDR3 bases are TGTGCCACCAGCAAGGGACAGGTTACTGAAGCTTTCTTT. Its translation is CATSKGQVTEAFF.

This clone was found a few times. V is TRBV19 and J is TRBJ2-3; TRBD2 agrees at 7 bases. Germline assignment: CDR1 LNHDA and CDR2 SQIVND (reference sequence). The CDR3 runs 13 residues. The junction had 3 bases not matched to a gene; V was cut back by 9 bases and J by 0 bases. The CDR3 nucleotides are TGTGCCAGCGGGACTACAAGCACAGATACGCAGTATTTT. Translation: CASGTTSTDTQYF.

Note on this clone: The same CDR3 arises from other DNA sequences in this sample as well. V is TRBV5-1 and J is TRBJ2-2; D may be TRBD2 (5 bases). Germline V gene sequence: CDR1 SGHRS, CDR2 YFSETQ. The CDR3 has 16 residues. The V end lost 2 bases, the J end lost 3 bases, and 14 bases lay between the germline ends. The CDR3 nucleotides read TGCGCCAGCAGCTTTGGTTTGTGGGGAGACACCGGGGAGCTGTTTTTT. It is translated as CASSFGLWGDTGELFF.

This rearrangement joins TRBV7-9 to TRBJ2-5, with 11 bases identical to TRBD1. Germline trimming cut 1 base from V and 5 bases from J; bases unmatched to any gene: 3. This CDR3 is built from 15 residues. CDR1 is SEHNR and CDR2 is FQNEAQ in the germline V gene (reference sequence). The CDR3 spells CASSLGTGGEETQYF. CDR3 DNA sequence: TGTGCCAGCAGCTTAGGGACAGGGGGCGAGGAGACCCAGTACTTC.

This chain connects TRBV6-1 to TRBJ2-3; D is unresolved. With 3 bases removed from V and 8 bases from J, the gap between germline ends came to 15 bases. The V gene's germline CDR1 is MNHNS and CDR2 SASEGT. The CDR3 spans 14 residues. This CDR3 reads CASSDVGPPGTQYF. The CDR3, as DNA: TGTGCCAGCAGTGACGTAGGTCCACCAGGTACGCAGTATTTT.

The chain is built from TRBV19 and TRBJ2-1; the D gene is possibly TRBD2 (6 bases). Germline V CDR1 and CDR2: LNHDA, SQIVND (reference sequence). V was cut by 1 base and J by 1 base, with 8 bases left in between. CDR3 length: 15 amino acids. CDR3 amino acids: CASSIAAGSYNEQFF. The CDR3 DNA reads TGTGCCAGTAGTATAGCTGCGGGATCCTACAATGAGCAGTTCTTC.

The chain carries TRBV5-1 and TRBJ2-7, with D hard to call. V was cut by 0 bases and J by 2 bases, with 9 bases left in between. CDR3 length: 14 residues. Germline CDR1 reads SGHRS; CDR2 reads YFSETQ. The CDR3 is CASSLVAEAYEQYF. CDR3 DNA sequence: TGCGCCAGCAGCTTGGTCGCGGAAGCCTACGAGCAGTACTTC.

The gene calls are TRBV9 and TRBJ1-2; D may be TRBD1 (5 bases). CDR3 size: 13 residues. Trimming cost V 3 bases and J 5 bases, with 11 bases left between them. The V gene's germline CDR1 is SGDLS and CDR2 YYNGEE. DNA of the CDR3: TGTGCCAGCAGCGGAGGACAACCTTATGGCTACACCTTC. Amino acid sequence: CASSGGQPYGYTF.

The chain has TRBV27 and TRBJ1-6, with 7 bases that match TRBD1. This CDR3 has 16 residues. Germline lookup yields CDR1 MNHEY and CDR2 SMNVEV (reference sequence). V gave up 6 bases and J gave up 0 bases; unmatched junction bases: 5. The CDR3 bases are TGTGCCAGCAGCCGGGACAGCCTCTCCTATAATTCACCCCTCCACTTT. Its protein product is CASSRDSLSYNSPLHF.

The V call is TRBV30, the J call TRBJ2-5; perhaps TRBD1 as D (5 bases). The better agreement between TRBJ2-7 and the DNA end casts doubt on the J call. CDR1 and CDR2 (germline): GTSNPN, SVGIG (reference sequence). The CDR3 is made up of 13 amino acids. CDR3 sequence: CAWSIQGSYEQYF. In DNA, the CDR3 is TGTGCCTGGAGTATCCAGGGCTCCTACGAGCAGTACTTC.

V and J are TRBV4-1 and TRBJ1-6; 7 bases fit TRBD1. CDR1 is MGHRA and CDR2 is YSYEKL in the germline V gene. The trim removed 4 bases at V and 7 bases at J, leaving 7 bases unmatched. The CDR3 spans 15 residues. The CDR3 is CASSLLGQTNSPLHF. In DNA, the CDR3 is TGCGCCAGCAGCCTGCTGGGACAGACGAATTCACCCCTCCACTTT.

This clone came up a few times. The chain carries TRBV10-3 and TRBJ2-7, with D possibly matching TRBD1 (6 bases). Germline CDR1 is ENHRY and CDR2 is SYGVKD. The length of the CDR3 is 14 residues. V was trimmed by 4 bases and J by 2 bases, leaving 12 bases between them. CDR3 bases: TGTGCCATCAGTGTCCGGGACAATACCTACGAGCAGTACTTC. This codes for CAISVRDNTYEQYF.

This clone was counted only a few times. The rearrangement links TRBV14 to TRBJ1-1, with 9 bases that match TRBD1. From germline, CDR1 is SGHDN and CDR2 FVKESK. The CDR3 is 12 amino acids. The V and J ends lost 2 bases and 12 bases, in that order; junction bases with no gene match: 4. The CDR3 protein is CASSQTGGGSFF. In nucleotides, the CDR3 is TGTGCCAGCAGCCAAACAGGGGGCGGGTCTTTCTTT. Full variable domain (missing parts from reference TRBV14 and TRBJ1-1): EAGVTQFPSHSVIEKGQTVTLRCDPISGHDNLYWYRRVMGKEIKFLLHFVKESKQDESGMPNNRFLAERTGGTYSTLKVQPAELEDSGVYFCASSQTGGGSFFGQGTRLTVV.

This clone was detected once. CDR3 in amino acids: CASNLAGGPSYNEQFF. The CDR3 DNA sequence: TGTGCCAGCAACTTAGCGGGAGGGCCTTCCTACAATGAGCAGTTCTTC. This chain joins TRBV27 and TRBJ2-1; 11 bases are shared with TRBD2. J lost 1 base, V lost 7 bases, and 6 bases had no gene match. This CDR3 is 16 amino acids long. Germline assignment: CDR1 MNHEY and CDR2 SMNVEV (reference sequence).